Below are 5 T cell receptor beta chains sequenced from a single sample in a study of neurological immune-mediated disorders. From the 5' RACE reads, TCRdb called clonotypes with MiXCR, one entry per CDR3 protein. Among more than 15,000 distinct CDR3 sequences listed, roughly 14% were seen once. Sequencing was done on a sample of PBMCs. The receptor source for this set is a man aged 55 to 70 with HTLV-1-associated myelopathy (HAM/TSP).

This clonotype was counted ten times or more. The chain carries TRBV12-3 or TRBV12-4 and TRBJ1-6; no definite D call. This CDR3 comprises 14 residues. V was clipped by 3 bases and J by 8 bases, with 11 bases between them. CDR3 sequence (DNA): TGTGCCAGCAGTTTTGCGGGTGGGGATTCACCCCTCCACTTT. This sequence encodes CASSFAGGDSPLHF.

This clonotype is labeled as medium-sized. The chain uses TRBV7-9 and TRBJ2-3, with TRBD2 identical over 10 bases. The CDR3 is 18 residues long. V trimming: 7 bases; J trimming: 3 bases; junction bases outside the gene matches: 16. Germline V CDR1 and CDR2: SEHNR, FQNEAQ (reference sequence). CDR3 residues: CASTRLGVAGGLTDTQYF. The CDR3 DNA is TGTGCCAGCACTCGTCTGGGGGTAGCGGGGGGCCTGACAGATACGCAGTATTTT.

The gene calls are TRBV28 and TRBJ1-5; 8 bases map to TRBD1. Germline V gene lookup returns CDR1 MDHEN and CDR2 SYDVKM. V lost 7 bases, J lost 5 bases, and 7 bases stayed unmatched. The CDR3 sequence is 14 residues long. CDR3 in DNA: TGTGCCAGCACCCCAGGGGGCGCGGATCAGCCCCAGCATTTT. This sequence encodes CASTPGGADQPQHF. Drawing the rest from reference TRBV28 and TRBJ1-5, the complete variable domain is DVKVTQSSRYLVKRTGEKVFLECVQDMDHENMFWYRQDPGLGLRLIYFSYDVKMKEKGDIPEGYSVSREKKERFSLILESASTNQTSMYLCASTPGGADQPQHFGDGTRLSIL.

This clonotype was recorded at least ten times. The chain links TRBV5-1 to TRBJ2-7, with 10 bases fitting TRBD1. The CDR3 consists of 16 residues. Per the germline V gene, CDR1 is SGHRS and CDR2 is YFSETQ. Trimming took 4 bases from V and 7 from J; bases not matched to a gene: 14. CDR3 nucleotides: TGCGCCAGCAGCACCGGACAGGGGGTCCGTACGTGGGAGCAGTACTTC. Its protein product is CASSTGQGVRTWEQYF.

This clonotype was detected many times. The rearrangement links TRBV5-1 to TRBJ2-5; no definite D call. CDR1 SGHRS and CDR2 YFSETQ come from the germline V gene. Trimming left V 0 bases short and J 2 bases short, with 8 bases between. This CDR3 spans 14 amino acids. The CDR3 DNA reads TGCGCCAGCAGCTTGGAGCCGAAACAAGAGACCCAGTACTTC. It specifies CASSLEPKQETQYF.